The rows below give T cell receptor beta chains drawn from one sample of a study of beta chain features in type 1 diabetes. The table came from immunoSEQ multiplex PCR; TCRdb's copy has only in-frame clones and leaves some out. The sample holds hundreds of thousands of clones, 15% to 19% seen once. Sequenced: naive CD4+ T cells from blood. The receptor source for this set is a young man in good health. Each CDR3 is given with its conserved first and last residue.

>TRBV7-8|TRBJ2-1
CASSVGTTYNEQFF
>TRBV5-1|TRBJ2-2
CASTRTTGELFF
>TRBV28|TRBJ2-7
CASTGGRRTVEQYF
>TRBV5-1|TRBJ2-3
CASSLYRGLNTDTQYF
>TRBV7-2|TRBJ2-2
CASSPFTAAGELFF
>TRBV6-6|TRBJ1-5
CASRDRGDGNQPQHF
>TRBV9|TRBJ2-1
CASSVGGLARGNEQFF
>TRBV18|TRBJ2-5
CASTTGSGETQYF
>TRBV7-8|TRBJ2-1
CASSTRTGPSYNEQFF
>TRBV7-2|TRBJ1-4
CASSLATERGLFF
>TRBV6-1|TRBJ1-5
CASSLEGAPDQPQHF
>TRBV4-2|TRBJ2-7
CASSQDVLAQPYEQYF
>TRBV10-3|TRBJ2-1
CAISESEGLAGGPSYNEQFF
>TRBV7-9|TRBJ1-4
CASSRLRTKSNEKLFF
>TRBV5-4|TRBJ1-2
CASSTGGGYGYTF
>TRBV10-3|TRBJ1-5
CAISGGAHSNQPQHF
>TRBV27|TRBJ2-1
CASSLRLAGYNEQFF
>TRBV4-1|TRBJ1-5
CASSQEFYQPQHF